Listed here are 7 T cell receptor beta chains from one sample, sequenced in a study of T cell responses to AZD1222 COVID-19 vaccine. The method was immunoSEQ multiplex PCR; TCRdb's version includes in-frame clones alone and lacks a portion of them. Of 90,000 to 100,000 clones in the sample, about 90% are singletons; the top ten hold approximately 15%. The material sequenced was peripheral blood, taken 28 days after the second AZD1222 dose. Receptors were obtained from an adult who received the AZD1222 COVID-19 vaccine.

The V gene is TRBV5-4, the J gene TRBJ2-2; weak D call: TRBD1 (5 bases). The germline V gene has CDR1 SGHNT and CDR2 YYREEE (reference sequence). Trimming left V 7 bases short and J 1 base short, with 11 bases between. This CDR3 has 14 amino acids. Written as DNA, the CDR3 is TGTGCCAGCGGTACCAGGGAGAACACCGGGGAGCTGTTTTTT. Encoded protein: CASGTRENTGELFF.

The gene calls are TRBV4-2 and TRBJ2-3; 9 nucleotides align to TRBD2. This CDR3 has 15 amino acids. J lost 1 base, V lost 1 base, and 0 bases had no gene match. Germline V gene data show CDR1 as LGHNA and CDR2 as YNFKEQ. The CDR3, as DNA: TGTGCCAGCAGCCAAGGACTAGCGGGCACAGATACGCAGTATTTT. Protein sequence: CASSQGLAGTDTQYF.

The genes are TRBV27 and TRBJ1-1; the D is unclear. Trimming shortened V by 6 bases and J by 5 bases, and 22 bases separated the two germline ends. Germline V gives CDR1 MNHEY, CDR2 SMNVEV (reference sequence). There are 16 residues in the CDR3. CDR3: CASSLLIGPTGTEAFF. Here the CDR3 DNA reads TGTGCCAGCAGCCTCCTGATTGGACCCACGGGGACTGAAGCTTTCTTT.

This chain joins TRBV6-1 and TRBJ2-1; D is unresolved. The germline V gene has CDR1 MNHNS and CDR2 SASEGT. V lost 2 bases, J lost 8 bases, and 13 bases lay in between. This CDR3 spans 14 amino acids. The CDR3 coding sequence is TGTGCCAGCAGTGAAAGGGCTATTTCCGATGAGCAGTTCTTC. Residues: CASSERAISDEQFF.

Many counts were recorded for this clone. The chain joins TRBV3-1 (or the pseudogene TRBV3-2) to TRBJ1-6, with D maybe TRBD1 (5 bases). Germline V CDR1 and CDR2: LGHDT, YNNKEL (reference sequence). CDR3 length equals 16 residues. The V and J ends lost 6 bases and 1 base respectively, with 13 bases between them. The CDR3 DNA reads as TGTGCCAGCAGAATCCGGGACGGATCCTATAATTCACCCCTCCACTTT. Protein product: CASRIRDGSYNSPLHF.

This clone appeared a few times. The chain employs TRBV30 and TRBJ2-7; TRBD1 matches 8 bases. V lost 3 bases to trimming and J lost 3 bases; unmatched junction nucleotides: 13. Germline values: CDR1 GTSNPN, CDR2 SVGIG (reference sequence). The CDR3 totals 16 residues. Written as DNA, the CDR3 is TGTGCCTGGAGCCCTTTTGGGACAGGAGCCCACTACGAGCAGTACTTC. Its translation: CAWSPFGTGAHYEQYF.

V usage is TRBV3-1 (or the pseudogene TRBV3-2) and J usage is TRBJ1-1, with D possibly being TRBD1 (6 bases). CDR3 length: 14 amino acids. Germline CDR1 is LGHDT and CDR2 is YNNKEL (reference sequence). The V gene lost 6 bases and the J gene lost 2 bases, with 13 bases spanning the gap. In nucleotides, the CDR3 is TGTGCCAGCAGACTGGGTGGGGGCAACACTGAAGCTTTCTTT. Translation: CASRLGGGNTEAFF.